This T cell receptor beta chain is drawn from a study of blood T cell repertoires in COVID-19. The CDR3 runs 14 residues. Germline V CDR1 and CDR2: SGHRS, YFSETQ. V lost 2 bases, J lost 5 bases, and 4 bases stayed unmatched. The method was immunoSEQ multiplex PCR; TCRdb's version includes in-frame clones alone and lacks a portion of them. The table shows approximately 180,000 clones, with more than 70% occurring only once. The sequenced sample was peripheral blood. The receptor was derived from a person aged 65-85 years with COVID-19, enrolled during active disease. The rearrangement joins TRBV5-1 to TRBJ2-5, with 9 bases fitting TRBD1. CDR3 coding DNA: TGCGCCAGCAGCTTCGGACAGGGGAGGGAGACCCAGTACTTC. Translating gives CASSFGQGRETQYF.